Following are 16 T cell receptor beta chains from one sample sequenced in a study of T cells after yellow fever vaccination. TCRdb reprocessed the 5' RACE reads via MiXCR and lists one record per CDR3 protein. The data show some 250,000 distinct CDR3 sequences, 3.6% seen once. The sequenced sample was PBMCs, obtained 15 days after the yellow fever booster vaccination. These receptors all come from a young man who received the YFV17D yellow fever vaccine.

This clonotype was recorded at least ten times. The DNA for the CDR3 is TGTGCCAGCAGTTGGGGAAATTCACCCCTCCACTTT. Amino acid sequence: CASSWGNSPLHF. The rearrangement uses TRBV12-3 or TRBV12-4 and TRBJ1-6; D is ambiguous. Between the trimmed V and J ends, which lost 4 bases and 7 bases, there was a span of 5 bases. The CDR3 is 12 residues long.

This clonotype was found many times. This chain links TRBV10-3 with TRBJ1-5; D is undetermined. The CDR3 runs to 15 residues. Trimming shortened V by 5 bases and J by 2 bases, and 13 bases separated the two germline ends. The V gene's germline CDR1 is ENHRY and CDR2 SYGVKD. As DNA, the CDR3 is TGTGCCATCAGTTCGACTAGAGAGGGCAATCAGCCCCAGCATTTT. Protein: CAISSTREGNQPQHF.

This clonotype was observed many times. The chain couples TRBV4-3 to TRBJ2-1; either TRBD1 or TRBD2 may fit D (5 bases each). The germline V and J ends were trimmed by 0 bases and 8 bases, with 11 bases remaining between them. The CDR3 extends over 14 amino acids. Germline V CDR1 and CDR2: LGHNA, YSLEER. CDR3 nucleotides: TGCGCCAGCAGCCAAGAAGTCAGGGAGCATGAGCAGTTCTTC. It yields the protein CASSQEVREHEQFF.

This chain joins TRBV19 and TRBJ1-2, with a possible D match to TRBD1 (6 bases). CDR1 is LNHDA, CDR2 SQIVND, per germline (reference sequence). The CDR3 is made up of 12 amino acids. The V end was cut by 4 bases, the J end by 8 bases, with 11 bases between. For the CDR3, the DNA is TGTGCCAGTAGTACGACAGGTCGAGGCTACACCTTC. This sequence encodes CASSTTGRGYTF.

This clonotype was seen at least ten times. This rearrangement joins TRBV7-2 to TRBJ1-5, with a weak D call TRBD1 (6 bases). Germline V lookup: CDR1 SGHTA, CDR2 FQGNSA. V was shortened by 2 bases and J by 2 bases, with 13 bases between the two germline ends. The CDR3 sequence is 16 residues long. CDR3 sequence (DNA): TGTGCCAGCAGCTTACTTTTGGCAGGGGGCAATCAGCCCCAGCATTTT. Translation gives CASSLLLAGGNQPQHF.

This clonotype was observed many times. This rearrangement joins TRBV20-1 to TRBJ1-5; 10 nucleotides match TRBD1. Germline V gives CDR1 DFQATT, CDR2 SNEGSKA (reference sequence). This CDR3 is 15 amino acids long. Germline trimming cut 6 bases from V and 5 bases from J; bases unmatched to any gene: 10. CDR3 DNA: TGCAGTGCCCCACTCCGGGACAGGGGCTATCAGCCCCAGCATTTT. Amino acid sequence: CSAPLRDRGYQPQHF.

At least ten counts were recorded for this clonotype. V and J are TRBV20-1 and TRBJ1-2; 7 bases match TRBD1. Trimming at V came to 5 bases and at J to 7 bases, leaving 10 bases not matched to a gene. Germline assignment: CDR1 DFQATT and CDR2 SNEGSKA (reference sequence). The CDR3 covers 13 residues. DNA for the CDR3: TGCAGTGCTCCTATGCCCCGGACAGGTGGCTACACCTTC. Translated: CSAPMPRTGGYTF.

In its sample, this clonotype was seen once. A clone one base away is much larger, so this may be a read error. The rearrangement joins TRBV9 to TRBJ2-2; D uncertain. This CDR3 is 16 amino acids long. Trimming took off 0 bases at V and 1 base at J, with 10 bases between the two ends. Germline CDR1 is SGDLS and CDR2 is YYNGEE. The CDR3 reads CASSVVGRRNTGELFF. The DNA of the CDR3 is TGTGCCAGCAGCGTAGTAGGGCGAAGGAACACCGGGGAGCTGTTTTTT.

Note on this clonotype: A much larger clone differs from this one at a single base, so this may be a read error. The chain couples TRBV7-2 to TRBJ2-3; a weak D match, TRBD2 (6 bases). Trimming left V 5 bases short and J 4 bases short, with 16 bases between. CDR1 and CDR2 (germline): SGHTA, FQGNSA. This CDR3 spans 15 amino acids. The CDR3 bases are TGTGCCAGCAGCCCACCTAGCGCTCGATCAGATACGCAGTATTTT. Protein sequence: CASSPPSARSDTQYF.

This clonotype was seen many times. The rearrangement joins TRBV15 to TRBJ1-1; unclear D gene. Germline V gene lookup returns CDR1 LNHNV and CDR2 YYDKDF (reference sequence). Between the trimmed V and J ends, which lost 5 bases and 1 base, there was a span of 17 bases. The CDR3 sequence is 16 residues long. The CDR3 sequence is CATSDDPRVGNTEAFF. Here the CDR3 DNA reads TGTGCCACCAGCGACGACCCCCGGGTCGGGAACACTGAAGCTTTCTTT.

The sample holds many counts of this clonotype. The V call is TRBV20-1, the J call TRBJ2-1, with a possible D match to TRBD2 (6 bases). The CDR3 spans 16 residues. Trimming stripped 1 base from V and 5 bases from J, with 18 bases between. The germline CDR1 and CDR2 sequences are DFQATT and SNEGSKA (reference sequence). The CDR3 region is CSARGSGLPSDNEQFF. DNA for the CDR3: TGCAGTGCTAGAGGTTCGGGACTCCCATCGGACAATGAGCAGTTCTTC.

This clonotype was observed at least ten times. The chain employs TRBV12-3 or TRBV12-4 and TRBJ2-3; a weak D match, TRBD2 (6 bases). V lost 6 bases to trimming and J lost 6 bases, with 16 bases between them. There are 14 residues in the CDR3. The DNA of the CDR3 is TGTGCCAGCAGGCCGACTAGATACGCGGATACGCAGTATTTT. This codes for CASRPTRYADTQYF.

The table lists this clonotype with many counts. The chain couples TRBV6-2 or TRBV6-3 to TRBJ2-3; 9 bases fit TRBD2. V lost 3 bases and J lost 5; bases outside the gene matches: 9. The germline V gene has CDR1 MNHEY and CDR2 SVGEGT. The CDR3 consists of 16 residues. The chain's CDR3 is CASSYPFSGGGDTQYF. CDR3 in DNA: TGTGCCAGCAGTTATCCCTTTAGCGGGGGCGGAGATACGCAGTATTTT.

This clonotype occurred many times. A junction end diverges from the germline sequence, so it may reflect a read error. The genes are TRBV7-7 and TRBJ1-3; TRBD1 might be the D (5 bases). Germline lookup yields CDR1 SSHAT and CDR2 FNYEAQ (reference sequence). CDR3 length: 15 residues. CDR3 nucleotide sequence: TGTGCTAGCAGCTTATCCAGGGCGCCAGGAAACACCATATATTTT. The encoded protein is CASSLSRAPGNTIYF. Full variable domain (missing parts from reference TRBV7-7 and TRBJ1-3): GAGVSQSPRYKVTKRGQDVTLRCDPISSHATLYWYQQALGQGPEFLTYFNYEAQPDKSGLPSDRFSAERPEGSISTLTIQRTEQRDSAMYRCASSLSRAPGNTIYFGEGSWLTVV.

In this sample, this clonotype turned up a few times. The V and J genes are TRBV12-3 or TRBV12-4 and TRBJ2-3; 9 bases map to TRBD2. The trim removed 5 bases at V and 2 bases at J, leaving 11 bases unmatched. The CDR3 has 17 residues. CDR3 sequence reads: CASSPRPSGAPTDTQYF. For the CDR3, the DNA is TGTGCCAGCAGTCCCCGTCCTAGCGGGGCTCCCACAGATACGCAGTATTTT.

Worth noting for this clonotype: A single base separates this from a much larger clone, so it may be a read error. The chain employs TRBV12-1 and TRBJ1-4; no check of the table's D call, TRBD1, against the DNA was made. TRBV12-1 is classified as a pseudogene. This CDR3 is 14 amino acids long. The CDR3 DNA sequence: TGTGCCAGCAGCCGGGGACCCGTGGATGAAATACTGTTTTTT. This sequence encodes CASSRGPVDEILFF.